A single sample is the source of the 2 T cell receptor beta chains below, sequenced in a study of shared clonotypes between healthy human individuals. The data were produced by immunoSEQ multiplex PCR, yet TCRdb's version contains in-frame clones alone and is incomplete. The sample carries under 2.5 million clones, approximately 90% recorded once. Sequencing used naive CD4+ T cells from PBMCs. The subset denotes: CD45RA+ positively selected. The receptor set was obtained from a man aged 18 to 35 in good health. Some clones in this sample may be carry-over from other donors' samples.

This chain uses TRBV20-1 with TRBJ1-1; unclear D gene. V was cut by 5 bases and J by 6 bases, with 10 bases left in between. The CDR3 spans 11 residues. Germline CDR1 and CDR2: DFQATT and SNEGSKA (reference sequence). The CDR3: CSAPRVAEAFF. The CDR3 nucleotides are TGCAGTGCTCCAAGGGTTGCTGAAGCTTTCTTT.

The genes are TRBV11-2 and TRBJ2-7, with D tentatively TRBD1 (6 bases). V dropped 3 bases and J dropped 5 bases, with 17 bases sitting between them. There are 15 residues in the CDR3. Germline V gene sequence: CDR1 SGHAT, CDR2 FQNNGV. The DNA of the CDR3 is TGTGCCAGCAGCTTCCGGGACAAGGTTCCCCACGAGCAGTACTTC. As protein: CASSFRDKVPHEQYF.